This T cell receptor beta chain emerged from a study of PD-1 blockade in classical Hodgkin lymphoma. In the case of this clone: Its matching antigen is unknown.

Libraries were prepared by immunoSEQ multiplex PCR; TCRdb keeps only in-frame clonotypes and omits some of them. The data show roughly 100,000 clones, roughly 89% seen once. Study-level findings and limits: Whatever underlies the repertoire differences (possibly disease activity or prior therapy) remains undefined.

Brentuximab vedotin exposure varied, and every patient relapsed after autologous stem cell transplantation. The germline V gene encodes CDR1 MNHNS and CDR2 SASEGT. V lost 5 bases, J lost 5 bases, and 12 bases lay in between. The CDR3 loop spans 13 amino acids. The rearrangement uses TRBV6-1 and TRBJ1-2; no reliable D call. The receptor was isolated from a human donor with classical Hodgkin lymphoma. The sequenced sample was peripheral blood mononuclear cells (PBMCs), obtained before the second cycle of nivolumab. CDR3 protein: CASSQSQLYGYTF. CDR3 sequence (DNA): TGTGCCAGCAGTCAGTCCCAGTTATATGGCTACACCTTC.